The clone carrying this T cell receptor (beta chain) was counted a single time. This clone may be a read error of a much larger clone one base away. This record comes from a study of T cells in Graves' hyperthyroidism and ophthalmopathy. Graves' hyperthyroidism is called stable when ophthalmopathy does not progress within 18 months. Recently diagnosed hyperthyroidism of less than 2 months' duration affected patients aged 18 to 65. Uncontrolled infection, other autoimmune disease, pregnancy and lactation each barred patients from inclusion. RNA transcripts served as the template for amplifying TCR beta CDR3 regions. A set of HTBI primers served as the primers for a first-round RT-PCR of the TCR CDR3. TCRdb itself ran the multiplex PCR reads through MiXCR, one entry per CDR3 protein. The repertoire includes about 350,000 distinct CDR3 sequences, 11% to 15% of them detected once, and 20% to 25% sits in the top ten.

Trimming pared 4 bases from V and 0 bases from J, leaving 24 bases between. Germline V gene lookup returns CDR1 SGHAT and CDR2 FQNNGV. This CDR3 spans 19 amino acids. The sample comprised blood. The sequence was obtained from a woman in her twenties or thirties with Graves' hyperthyroidism. V is TRBV11-2 and J is TRBJ2-5; D not resolved. CDR3 nucleotides: TGTGCCAGCAGCTCGTCGATTGGTGTCCCTTTAAAGCACCAAGAGACCCAGTACTTC. Protein sequence: CASSSSIGVPLKHQETQYF.